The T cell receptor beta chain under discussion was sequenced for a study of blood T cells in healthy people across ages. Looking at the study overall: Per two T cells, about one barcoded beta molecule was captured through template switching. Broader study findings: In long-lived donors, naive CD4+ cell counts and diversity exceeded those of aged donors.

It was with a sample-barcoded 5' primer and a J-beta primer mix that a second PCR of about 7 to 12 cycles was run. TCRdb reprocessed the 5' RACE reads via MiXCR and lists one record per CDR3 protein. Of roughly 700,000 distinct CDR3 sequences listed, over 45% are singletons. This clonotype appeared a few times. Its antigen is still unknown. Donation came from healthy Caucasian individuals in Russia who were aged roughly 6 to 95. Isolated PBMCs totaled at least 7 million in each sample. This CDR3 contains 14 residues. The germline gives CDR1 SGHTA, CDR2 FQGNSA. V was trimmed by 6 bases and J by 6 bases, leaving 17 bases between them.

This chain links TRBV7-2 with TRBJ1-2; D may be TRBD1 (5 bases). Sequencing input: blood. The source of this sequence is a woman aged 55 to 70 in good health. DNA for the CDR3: TGTGCCAGCAGGGACTTTCCCTCGGGGGATGGCTACACCTTC. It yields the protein CASRDFPSGDGYTF. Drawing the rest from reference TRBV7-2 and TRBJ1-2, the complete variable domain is GAGVSQSPSNKVTEKGKDVELRCDPISGHTALYWYRQSLGQGLEFLIYFQGNSAPDKSGLPSDRFSAERTGGSVSTLTIQRTQQEDSAVYLCASRDFPSGDGYTFGSGTRLTVV.